These T cell receptor beta chains were read from a single sample in a study of blood T cell repertoires in COVID-19. Repertoires were generated with immunoSEQ multiplex PCR, while TCRdb's copy carries only in-frame clones and drops some. The table shows under 200,000 clones, with about 86% occurring only once. The sequencing sample was made of peripheral blood. These receptor sequences come from a young man with acute or convalescent COVID-19. Each CDR3 is given with its conserved first and last residue. The order of the fields is J gene, clone size, D gene, V gene, CDR3 DNA, CDR3 protein. A D gene is named only where the DNA matches it firmly. Some rows mark clone size as missing; the rest say once, few, many or name a class of expanded clone.

j_gene: TRBJ2-7
abundance: NA
d_gene: TRBD1
v_gene: TRBV6-5
CDR3nt: TGTGCCAGCAGTTACGACCACAGGGGGATTCTATACGAGCAGTACTTC
CDR3aa: CASSYDHRGILYEQYF

j_gene: TRBJ2-1
abundance: NA
d_gene: TRBD1
v_gene: TRBV6-6
CDR3nt: TGTGCCAGCAGCTCCGGGACAGGGATTTACAATGAGCAGTTCTTC
CDR3aa: CASSSGTGIYNEQFF

j_gene: TRBJ2-5
abundance: NA
d_gene: NA
v_gene: TRBV5-4
CDR3nt: TGTGCCAGCAGCTTGAAGAAGGAGGGGAAGACCCAGTACTTC
CDR3aa: CASSLKKEGKTQYF

j_gene: TRBJ2-3
abundance: NA
d_gene: TRBD2
v_gene: TRBV4-2
CDR3nt: TGTGCCAGCAGCCCCCTAGACGCGGGGGGAGGCACAGATACGCAGTATTTT
CDR3aa: CASSPLDAGGGTDTQYF

j_gene: TRBJ1-5
abundance: NA
d_gene: NA
v_gene: TRBV2
CDR3nt: TGTGCCGGGAGCGGGGGCCGAGGGCAGCCCCAGCATTTT
CDR3aa: CAGSGGRGQPQHF

j_gene: TRBJ2-7
abundance: NA
d_gene: NA
v_gene: TRBV12-3/TRBV12-4
CDR3nt: TGTGCCAGCAGTCCGCGCCGGAGATTAGAGCAGTACTTC
CDR3aa: CASSPRRRLEQYF

j_gene: TRBJ1-1
abundance: NA
d_gene: NA
v_gene: TRBV2
CDR3nt: TGTGCCAGCCGGACCGCGGGGGGTACCGAAGCTTTCTTT
CDR3aa: CASRTAGGTEAFF

j_gene: TRBJ1-6
abundance: NA
d_gene: NA
v_gene: TRBV7-9
CDR3nt: TGTGCCAGCAGCCCACAGGGAGGGGGTTCACCCCTCCACTTT
CDR3aa: CASSPQGGGSPLHF

j_gene: TRBJ2-3
abundance: once
d_gene: NA
v_gene: TRBV4-1
CDR3nt: TGCGCCAGCAGCCAAGATCTGACCCCACGGCGGGATACGCAGTATTTT
CDR3aa: CASSQDLTPRRDTQYF

j_gene: TRBJ1-1
abundance: NA
d_gene: TRBD1
v_gene: TRBV28
CDR3nt: TGTGCCAGCACTTCAGTCCTCGGACAGGGAACCACTGAAGCTTTCTTT
CDR3aa: CASTSVLGQGTTEAFF

j_gene: TRBJ1-6
abundance: NA
d_gene: NA
v_gene: TRBV3-1/TRBV3-2
CDR3nt: TGTGCCAGCAGTGGCCCGGCGGCTAATTCACCCCTCCACTTT
CDR3aa: CASSGPAANSPLHF

j_gene: TRBJ1-1
abundance: few
d_gene: TRBD1
v_gene: TRBV19
CDR3nt: TGTGCCAGTAGTAGGGGGGACAGGGAATCTGGCACTGAAGCTTTCTTT
CDR3aa: CASSRGDRESGTEAFF

j_gene: TRBJ1-1
abundance: NA
d_gene: NA
v_gene: TRBV6-5
CDR3nt: TGTGCCAGCAGTTATCAGGAGAACACTGAAGCTTTCTTT
CDR3aa: CASSYQENTEAFF

j_gene: TRBJ2-1
abundance: NA
d_gene: TRBD1
v_gene: TRBV6-5
CDR3nt: TGTGCCAGCAATACCGGGACAGGGCCTAACAATGAGCAGTTCTTC
CDR3aa: CASNTGTGPNNEQFF

j_gene: TRBJ1-2
abundance: once
d_gene: TRBD1
v_gene: TRBV6-5
CDR3nt: TGTGCCAGCAGTTTGTACAGGGGGAACTATGGCTACACCTTC
CDR3aa: CASSLYRGNYGYTF

j_gene: TRBJ1-6
abundance: many
d_gene: NA
v_gene: TRBV30
CDR3nt: TGTGCCTGGAGTGAGCCCTCAGGTTATAATTCACCCCTCCACTTT
CDR3aa: CAWSEPSGYNSPLHF

j_gene: TRBJ1-1
abundance: NA
d_gene: TRBD1
v_gene: TRBV18
CDR3nt: TGTGCCAGCTCCAAAATACAGGGGGACACTGAAGCTTTCTTT
CDR3aa: CASSKIQGDTEAFF

j_gene: TRBJ1-3
abundance: NA
d_gene: NA
v_gene: TRBV5-1
CDR3nt: TGCGCCAGCAGCTTGGGCACTGGCGGAAGCTCTGGAAACACCATATATTTT
CDR3aa: CASSLGTGGSSGNTIYF

j_gene: TRBJ1-3
abundance: once
d_gene: TRBD1
v_gene: TRBV11-2
CDR3nt: TGTGCCAGCAGCTTAGCCCGGACAGGGGAGGGTTCTGGAAACACCATATATTTT
CDR3aa: CASSLARTGEGSGNTIYF

j_gene: TRBJ1-3
abundance: once
d_gene: NA
v_gene: TRBV7-2
CDR3nt: TGTGCCAGCAGCTTCGCGGGGGGTGGAAACACCATATATTTT
CDR3aa: CASSFAGGGNTIYF

j_gene: TRBJ2-1
abundance: NA
d_gene: TRBD1
v_gene: TRBV29-1
CDR3nt: TGCAGCGCTGACAGGGTGGATGAGCAGTTCTTC
CDR3aa: CSADRVDEQFF

j_gene: TRBJ1-6
abundance: NA
d_gene: NA
v_gene: TRBV7-9
CDR3nt: TGTGCCACCCACTCCATGACCGACATCTATAATTCACCCCTCCACTTT
CDR3aa: CATHSMTDIYNSPLHF